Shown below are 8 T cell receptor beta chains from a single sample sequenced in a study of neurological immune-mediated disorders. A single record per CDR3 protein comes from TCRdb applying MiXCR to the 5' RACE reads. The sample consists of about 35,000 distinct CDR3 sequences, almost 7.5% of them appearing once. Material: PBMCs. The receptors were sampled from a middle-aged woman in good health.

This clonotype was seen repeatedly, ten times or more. CDR3 sequence (DNA): TGTGCCAGCAGTTTATGGATCTCTAGGGGGGCGAATGGCTACACCTTC. Translation: CASSLWISRGANGYTF. The chain uses TRBV28 and TRBJ1-2, with a weak D call TRBD1 (6 bases). Germline lookup yields CDR1 MDHEN and CDR2 SYDVKM. The CDR3 consists of 16 residues. V lost 0 bases to trimming and J lost 6 bases, with 17 bases between them.

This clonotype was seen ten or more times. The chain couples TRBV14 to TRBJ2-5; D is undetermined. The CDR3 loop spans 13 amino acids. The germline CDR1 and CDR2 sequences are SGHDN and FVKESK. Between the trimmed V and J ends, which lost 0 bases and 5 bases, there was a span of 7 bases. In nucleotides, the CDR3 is TGTGCCAGCAGCCAAGAACCCGTGGAGACCCAGTACTTC. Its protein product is CASSQEPVETQYF.

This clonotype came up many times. DNA of the CDR3: TGCGCCAGCAGCTTGGAGGGAATCAATCAGCCCCAGCATTTT. Translation gives CASSLEGINQPQHF. This chain joins TRBV5-1 and TRBJ1-5, with unresolved D. V dropped 0 bases and J dropped 3 bases, with 7 bases sitting between them. This CDR3 spans 14 amino acids. CDR1 SGHRS and CDR2 YFSETQ come from the germline V gene.

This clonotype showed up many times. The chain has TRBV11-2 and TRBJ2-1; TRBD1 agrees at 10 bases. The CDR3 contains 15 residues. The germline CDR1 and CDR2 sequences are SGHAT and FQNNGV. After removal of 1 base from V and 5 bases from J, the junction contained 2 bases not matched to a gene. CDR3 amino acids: CASSLGGQGNNEQFF. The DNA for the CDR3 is TGTGCCAGCAGCTTAGGGGGACAGGGGAACAATGAGCAGTTCTTC.

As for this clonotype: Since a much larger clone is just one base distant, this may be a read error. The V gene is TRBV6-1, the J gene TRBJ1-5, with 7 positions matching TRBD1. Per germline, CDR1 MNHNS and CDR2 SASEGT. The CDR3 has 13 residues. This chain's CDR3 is CASSVQGNRPQHF. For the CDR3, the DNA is TGTGCCAGCAGTGTACAGGGGAATCGGCCCCAGCATTTT.

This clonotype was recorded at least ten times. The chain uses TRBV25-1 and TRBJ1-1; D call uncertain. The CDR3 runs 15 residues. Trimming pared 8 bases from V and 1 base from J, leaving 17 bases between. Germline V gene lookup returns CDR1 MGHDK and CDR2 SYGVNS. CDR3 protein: CASRPAAGRNTEAFF. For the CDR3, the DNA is TGTGCCAGCCGCCCTGCCGCCGGACGGAACACTGAAGCTTTCTTT. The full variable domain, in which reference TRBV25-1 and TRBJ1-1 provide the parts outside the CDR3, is EADIYQTPRYLVIGTGKKITLECSQTMGHDKMYWYQQDPGMELHLIHYSYGVNSTEKGDLSSESTVSRIRTEHFPLTLESARPSHTSQYLCASRPAAGRNTEAFFGQGTRLTVV.

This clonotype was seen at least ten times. For the CDR3, the DNA is TGTGCCAGCAGTTACTCAACCGGGGGCGGGCAAGAGACCCAGTACTTC. It yields the protein CASSYSTGGGQETQYF. The rearrangement joins TRBV6-5 to TRBJ2-5; D may match TRBD1 or TRBD2 (6 bases each). This CDR3 is 16 amino acids long. Germline V gives CDR1 MNHEY, CDR2 SVGAGI. The germline V and J ends were trimmed by 0 bases and 2 bases, with 13 bases remaining between them.

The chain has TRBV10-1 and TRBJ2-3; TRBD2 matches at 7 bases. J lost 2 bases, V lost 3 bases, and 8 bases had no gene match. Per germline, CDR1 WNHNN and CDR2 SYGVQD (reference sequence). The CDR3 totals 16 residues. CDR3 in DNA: TGCGCCAGCAGTGACAGTTACCTAGCGGACACAGATACGCAGTATTTT. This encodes CASSDSYLADTDTQYF.